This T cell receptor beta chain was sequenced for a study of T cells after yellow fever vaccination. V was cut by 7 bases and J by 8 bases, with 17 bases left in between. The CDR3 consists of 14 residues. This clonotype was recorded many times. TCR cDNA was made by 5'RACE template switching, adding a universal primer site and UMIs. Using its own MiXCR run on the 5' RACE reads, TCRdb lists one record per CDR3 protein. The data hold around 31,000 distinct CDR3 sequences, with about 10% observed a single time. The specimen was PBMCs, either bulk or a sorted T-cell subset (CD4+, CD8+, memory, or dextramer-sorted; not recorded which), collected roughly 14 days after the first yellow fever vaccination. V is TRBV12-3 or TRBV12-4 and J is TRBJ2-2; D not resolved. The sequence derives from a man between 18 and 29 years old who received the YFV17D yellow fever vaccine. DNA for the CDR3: TGTGCCAGCATGAATGAGTTGGCTTTGGGGGAGCTGTTTTTT. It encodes CASMNELALGELFF.